This T cell receptor (beta chain) came from a study of blood T cell repertoires in COVID-19. In the study overall: Acute-phase and convalescent COVID-19 samples originated in the United States, Italy and Spain.

The trim removed 4 bases at V and 3 bases at J, leaving 4 bases unmatched. CDR3 size: 15 residues. Germline-derived CDR1 and CDR2 are SGHAT and FQNNGV. Individuals aged 18 to 89 years were recruited from about two dozen US areas. Assay: immunoSEQ multiplex PCR; the TCRdb copy retains only in-frame clones and omits some. The profile covers approximately 220,000 clones, with about four fifths appearing a single time and more than 4.5% taken by the ten largest. The genes are TRBV11-2 and TRBJ2-7; 12 bases are a match to TRBD2. The sequencing input was PBMCs or T cells enriched from blood (not recorded which). The TCR originated in a woman aged 50 to 60 who had been exposed to COVID-19. The CDR3 is CASSSSGGAGYEQYF. As DNA, the CDR3 is TGTGCCAGCAGCTCTAGCGGGGGGGCCGGCTACGAGCAGTACTTC.